Only a few counts were recorded for the clone carrying this T cell receptor beta chain. Its antigen is not known. At one end the junction does not follow the germline gene, possibly because of a read error. Selection for sequencing was limited to patients who had shown CD8+CD57+ cell expansion by flow cytometry. Blood came from patients not yet given any therapy. The study profiled TCR beta VDJ and CDR3 using genomic DNA as template. TCRdb redid the calling of the reads with MiXCR, one entry per CDR3 protein. The top ten hold approximately 9.4% of the sample, which has about 190,000 distinct CDR3 sequences, under 55% seen once. This sample is drawn from a study of CD8+CD57+ T cells in acquired aplastic anemia. Per germline, CDR1 KGHDR and CDR2 SFDVKD. The CDR3 runs 16 residues. Study findings and constraints: Twenty-nine sequences, all CD8+ CDR3, were shared between patients and controls.

The clonotype comes from a human donor with aplastic anemia. The rearrangement uses TRBV24-1 and TRBJ1-5; TRBD1 is a possible D gene (5 bases). Sequencing was done on a sample of sorted CD4+, CD8+, or CD8+CD57+ T cells (not recorded which) from PBMCs. For the CDR3, the DNA is TGTGCCACCGGGACTAGCGGGAGGACCTACAATGAGCCCCAGCATTTT. It specifies CATGTSGRTYNEPQHF.